The 19 T cell receptor beta chains reported below all come from one sample, sequenced in a study of regulatory T cells in long-lasting Graves disease. With iRepertoire HTBI primers and Arm-PCR of CDR3 regions, TCR beta libraries were built. TCRdb re-called the multiplex PCR reads through MiXCR, storing one row per CDR3 protein. The table includes about 470,000 distinct CDR3 sequences, around 21% detected once. The time point is: persistent/refractory GD, antithyroid drugs over 5 years with positive TRAb. Construction of the TCR library relied on RNA isolated from PBMCs. Sequencing was performed on peripheral blood mononuclear cells (PBMCs), taken when the disease was refractory, from a patient treated with antithyroid drugs. Receptors were obtained from a female donor with Graves disease.

This clonotype came up many times. The chain couples TRBV11-2 to TRBJ2-7; D might be TRBD1 or TRBD2, each matching 6 bases. Germline V lookup: CDR1 SGHAT, CDR2 FQNNGV. The CDR3 loop spans 13 amino acids. Trimming took off 3 bases at V and 5 bases at J, with 11 bases between the two ends. The CDR3 DNA follows: TGTGCCAGCAGCTTGTCGGGGGCCGACGAGCAGTACTTC. Translating it yields CASSLSGADEQYF.

The chain uses TRBV11-2 and TRBJ2-2; 10 nucleotides align to TRBD2. Looked up from germline, CDR1 is SGHAT and CDR2 is FQNNGV. The junction had 8 bases not matched to a gene; V was cut back by 0 bases and J by 4 bases. CDR3 length: 18 amino acids. The CDR3: CASSLEFPSGSPTGELFF. The CDR3 DNA is TGTGCCAGCAGCTTAGAATTCCCTAGCGGGAGCCCCACCGGGGAGCTGTTTTTT.

The chain joins TRBV7-9 to TRBJ2-5; 7 positions agree with TRBD1. The J segment lost 1 base and the V segment lost 2 bases, leaving 1 base of the junction unmatched. The CDR3 has 14 residues. In germline, CDR1 is SEHNR, CDR2 FQNEAQ (reference sequence). The CDR3 DNA sequence: TGTGCCAGCAGCTTACAGGGGGTCCAAGAGACCCAGTACTTC. Its translation is CASSLQGVQETQYF.

There are many counts of this clonotype. This sequence joins TRBV6-1 and TRBJ1-2, with no clear D. V was pared by 2 bases and J by 3 bases, with 10 bases between. The CDR3 is made up of 14 amino acids. Per germline, CDR1 MNHNS and CDR2 SASEGT. This CDR3 reads CASSEFGEYYGYTF. In DNA, the CDR3 is TGTGCCAGCAGTGAATTTGGGGAGTACTATGGCTACACCTTC.

This chain connects TRBV5-1 to TRBJ2-5; D tentatively reads TRBD1 or TRBD2 (5 bases each). Trimming left V 3 bases short and J 2 bases short, with 23 bases between. This CDR3 is 18 amino acids long. Germline loops: CDR1 SGHRS, CDR2 YFSETQ. CDR3 protein: CASSSQGSRVLAQETQYF. The DNA for the CDR3 is TGCGCCAGCAGCTCCCAAGGGAGCAGGGTTCTCGCACAAGAGACCCAGTACTTC. Variable domain in full (rest from reference TRBV5-1 and TRBJ2-5): KAGVTQTPRYLIKTRGQQVTLSCSPISGHRSVSWYQQTPGQGLQFLFEYFSETQRNKGNFPGRFSGRQFSNSRSEMNVSTLELGDSALYLCASSSQGSRVLAQETQYFGPGTRLLVL.

This clonotype was seen ten or more times. The V and J genes are TRBV3-1 and TRBJ1-2, with D hard to call. Germline V lookup: CDR1 LGHDT, CDR2 YNNKEL (reference sequence). Trimming left V 0 bases short and J 0 bases short, with 11 bases between. CDR3 length equals 16 residues. DNA of the CDR3: TGTGCCAGCAGCCAAGATTTAGGCCACTCTAACTATGGCTACACCTTC. It is translated as CASSQDLGHSNYGYTF.

This chain links TRBV7-9 with TRBJ2-2, with TRBD2 identical over 8 bases. The CDR3 extends over 19 amino acids. Looked up from germline, CDR1 is SEHNR and CDR2 is FQNEAQ (reference sequence). J was trimmed by 1 base and V by 2 bases; bases with no gene match: 12. CDR3 coding DNA: TGTGCCAGCAGCTTACCCGGTAGCGGGGAACCACTGAACACCGGGGAGCTGTTTTTT. This encodes CASSLPGSGEPLNTGELFF.

This clonotype was observed many times. The chain carries TRBV28 and TRBJ1-4; weak D call: TRBD1 (6 bases). Trimming removed 5 bases at V and 2 bases at J, with 9 bases between. There are 14 residues in the CDR3. Germline-derived CDR1 and CDR2 are MDHEN and SYDVKM. The DNA for the CDR3 is TGTGCCAGCAGTCCCCAGGGGACTAATGAAAAACTGTTTTTT. It translates to CASSPQGTNEKLFF.

This clonotype was counted at least ten times. The rearrangement uses TRBV11-3 and TRBJ2-2; D uncertain. Trimming pared 9 bases from V and 1 base from J, leaving 9 bases between. CDR1 is SGHNT, CDR2 YENEEA, per germline. The CDR3 covers 13 residues. CDR3 residues: CASHGQNTGELFF. CDR3 nucleotides: TGTGCCAGTCACGGGCAGAACACCGGGGAGCTGTTTTTT.

This clonotype was detected ten times or more. This sequence joins TRBV28 and TRBJ2-7; 9 bases are shared with TRBD1. The V and J ends lost 7 bases and 3 bases, in that order; junction bases with no gene match: 10. CDR3 length: 15 residues. From germline, CDR1 is MDHEN and CDR2 SYDVKM. The CDR3 loop is CASTGGQGAFYEQYF. The CDR3 DNA follows: TGTGCCAGCACCGGGGGACAGGGTGCATTCTACGAGCAGTACTTC.

This clonotype was seen ten or more times. The chain couples TRBV9 to TRBJ2-2, with D perhaps TRBD2 (5 bases). Looked up from germline, CDR1 is SGDLS and CDR2 is YYNGEE. The length of the CDR3 is 15 residues. V was shortened by 2 bases and J by 0 bases, with 8 bases between the two germline ends. The CDR3 sequence: CASSVEGSNTGELFF. For the CDR3, the DNA is TGTGCCAGCAGCGTCGAGGGCTCGAACACCGGGGAGCTGTTTTTT.

This clonotype has at least ten counts. The genes are TRBV12-3 or TRBV12-4 and TRBJ1-6; possible D gene TRBD1, 6 bases. V lost 6 bases, J lost 9 bases, and 15 bases lay in between. This CDR3 contains 14 residues. The CDR3 DNA reads as TGTGCCAGCAGCCTAGGGGGTACCCGTTCACCCCTCCACTTT. Protein sequence: CASSLGGTRSPLHF.

This chain links TRBV7-2 with TRBJ2-7, with D tentatively TRBD1 or TRBD2 (5 bases each). Germline V lookup: CDR1 SGHTA, CDR2 FQGNSA. The V gene lost 4 bases and the J gene lost 5 bases, with 21 bases spanning the gap. CDR3 length equals 16 residues. The CDR3 region is CASSSRDPPIVDEQYF. The CDR3, as DNA: TGTGCCAGCAGCTCTCGGGACCCTCCGATTGTGGACGAGCAGTACTTC.

V and J are TRBV6-1 and TRBJ2-2; D remains ambiguous. The germline V and J ends were trimmed by 6 bases and 4 bases, with 6 bases remaining between them. The CDR3 is made up of 12 amino acids. CDR1 MNHNS and CDR2 SASEGT come from the germline V gene. The CDR3 sequence: CASRISTGELFF. The CDR3, as DNA: TGTGCCAGCAGGATCAGCACCGGGGAGCTGTTTTTT.

This clonotype has just one count. The rearrangement links TRBV11-1 to TRBJ2-3; 10 nucleotides agree with TRBD2. CDR1 is SGHAT, CDR2 FQDESV, per germline (reference sequence). This CDR3 is 15 amino acids long. J was trimmed by 4 bases and V by 8 bases; bases with no gene match: 9. In DNA, the CDR3 is TGTGCCAGCCCCTATCCGGGACTAGCGTCAGATACGCAGTATTTT. Amino acids: CASPYPGLASDTQYF.

This clonotype was counted ten times or more. V and J are TRBV18 and TRBJ2-5; unclear D gene. This CDR3 has 13 residues. Germline CDR1 KGHSH, CDR2 LQKENI. With 3 bases removed from V and 7 bases from J, the gap between germline ends came to 12 bases. Here the CDR3 reads CASSPQAEGTQYF. CDR3 nucleotide sequence: TGTGCCAGCTCACCTCAGGCCGAAGGGACCCAGTACTTC.

This clonotype occurred many times. The V and J genes are TRBV6-2 or TRBV6-3 and TRBJ1-6, with D unresolved. There are 14 residues in the CDR3. Germline CDR1 is MNHEY and CDR2 is SVGEGT. V lost 5 bases to trimming and J lost 11 bases, with 16 bases between them. As DNA, the CDR3 is TGTGCCAGCAGTGATCAAAGGTCCGGGGCACCCCTCCACTTT. Residues: CASSDQRSGAPLHF.

This clonotype was detected a few times. The chain uses TRBV7-2 and TRBJ1-2; a possible D gene is TRBD1 (6 bases). The CDR3 extends over 16 amino acids. CDR1 SGHTA and CDR2 FQGNSA come from the germline V gene. Trimming removed 3 bases at V and 8 bases at J, with 22 bases between. The chain's CDR3 is CASSFIPHRDKGGYTF. Here the CDR3 DNA reads TGTGCCAGCAGCTTCATCCCCCACCGGGACAAAGGAGGCTACACCTTC.

This clonotype appeared many times. The J gene is TRBJ1-1, the V gene TRBV19; D not resolved. CDR1 is LNHDA, CDR2 SQIVND, per germline (reference sequence). The germline V and J ends were trimmed by 3 bases and 0 bases, with 5 bases remaining between them. CDR3 length: 13 amino acids. The CDR3 nucleotides are TGTGCCAGTAGTATTCTGGTGAACACTGAAGCTTTCTTT. It encodes CASSILVNTEAFF.